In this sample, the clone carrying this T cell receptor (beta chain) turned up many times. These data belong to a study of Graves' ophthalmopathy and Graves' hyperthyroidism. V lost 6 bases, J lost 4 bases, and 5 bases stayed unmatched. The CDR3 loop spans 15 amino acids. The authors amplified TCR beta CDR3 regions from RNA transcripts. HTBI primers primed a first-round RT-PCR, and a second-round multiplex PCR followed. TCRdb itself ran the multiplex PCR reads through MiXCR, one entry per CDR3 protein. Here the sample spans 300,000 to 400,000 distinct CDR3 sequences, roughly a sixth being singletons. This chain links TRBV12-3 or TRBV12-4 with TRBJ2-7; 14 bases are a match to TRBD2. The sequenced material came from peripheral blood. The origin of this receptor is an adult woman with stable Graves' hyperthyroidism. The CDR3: CASSGTSGSRYEQYF. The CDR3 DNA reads TGTGCCAGCAGCGGGACTAGCGGGAGTCGGTACGAGCAGTACTTC.